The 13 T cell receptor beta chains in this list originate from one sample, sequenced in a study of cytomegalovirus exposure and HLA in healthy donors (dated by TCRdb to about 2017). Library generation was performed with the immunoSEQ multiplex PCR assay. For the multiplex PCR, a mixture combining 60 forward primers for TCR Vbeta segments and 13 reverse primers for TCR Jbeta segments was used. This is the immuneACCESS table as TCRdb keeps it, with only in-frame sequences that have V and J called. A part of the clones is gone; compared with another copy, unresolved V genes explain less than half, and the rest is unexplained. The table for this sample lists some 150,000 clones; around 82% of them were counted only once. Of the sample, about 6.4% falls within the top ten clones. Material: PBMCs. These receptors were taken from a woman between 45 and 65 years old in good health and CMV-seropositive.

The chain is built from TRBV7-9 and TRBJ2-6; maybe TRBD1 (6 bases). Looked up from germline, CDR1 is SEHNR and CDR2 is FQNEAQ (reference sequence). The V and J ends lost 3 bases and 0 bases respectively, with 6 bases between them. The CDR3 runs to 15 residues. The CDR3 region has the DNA TGTGCCAGCAGCTTGGACAGCTCTGGGGCCAACGTCCTGACTTTC. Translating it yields CASSLDSSGANVLTF.

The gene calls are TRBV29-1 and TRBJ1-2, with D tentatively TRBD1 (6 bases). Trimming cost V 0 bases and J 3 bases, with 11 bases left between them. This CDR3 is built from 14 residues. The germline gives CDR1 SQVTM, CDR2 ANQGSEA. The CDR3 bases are TGCAGCGTTGAAGATTTAGGACAGCACTATGGCTACACCTTC. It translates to CSVEDLGQHYGYTF.

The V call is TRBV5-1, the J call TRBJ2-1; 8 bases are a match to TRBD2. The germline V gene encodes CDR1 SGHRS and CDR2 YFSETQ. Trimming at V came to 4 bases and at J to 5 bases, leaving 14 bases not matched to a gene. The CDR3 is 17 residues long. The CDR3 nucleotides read TGCGCCAGCAGCCTCCTCAGGGCGCGGGGGGTGAACAATGAGCAGTTCTTC. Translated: CASSLLRARGVNNEQFF.

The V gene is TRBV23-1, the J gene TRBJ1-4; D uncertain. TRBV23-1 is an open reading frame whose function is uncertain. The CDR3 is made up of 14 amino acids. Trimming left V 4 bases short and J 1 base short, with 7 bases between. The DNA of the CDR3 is TGCGCCAGCAGTCTAACAGAAACTAATGAAAAACTGTTTTTT. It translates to CASSLTETNEKLFF.

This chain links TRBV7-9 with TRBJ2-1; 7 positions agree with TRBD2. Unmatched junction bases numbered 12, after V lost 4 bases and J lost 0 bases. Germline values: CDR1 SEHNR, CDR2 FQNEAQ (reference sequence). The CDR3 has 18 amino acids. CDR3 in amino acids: CASSSGLADWSSYNEQFF. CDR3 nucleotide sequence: TGTGCCAGCAGCTCGGGCCTAGCGGATTGGAGCTCCTACAATGAGCAGTTCTTC.

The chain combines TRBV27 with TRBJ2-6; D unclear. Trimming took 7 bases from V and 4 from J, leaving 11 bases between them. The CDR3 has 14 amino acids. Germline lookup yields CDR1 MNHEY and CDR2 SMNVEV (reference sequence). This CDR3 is CASTAAPGANVLTF. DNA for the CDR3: TGTGCCAGCACTGCCGCGCCAGGGGCCAACGTCCTGACTTTC.

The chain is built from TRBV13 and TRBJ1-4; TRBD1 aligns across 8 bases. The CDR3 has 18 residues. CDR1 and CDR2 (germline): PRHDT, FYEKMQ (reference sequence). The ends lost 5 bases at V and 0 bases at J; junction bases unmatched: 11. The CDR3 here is CASSLRGTGVTTNEKLFF. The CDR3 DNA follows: TGTGCCAGCAGCCTTAGAGGGACAGGAGTAACAACTAATGAAAAACTGTTTTTT. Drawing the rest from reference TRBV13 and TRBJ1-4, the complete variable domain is AAGVIQSPRHLIKEKRETATLKCYPIPRHDTVYWYQQGPGQDPQFLISFYEKMQSDKGSIPDRFSAQQFSDYHSELNMSSLELGDSALYFCASSLRGTGVTTNEKLFFGSGTQLSVL.

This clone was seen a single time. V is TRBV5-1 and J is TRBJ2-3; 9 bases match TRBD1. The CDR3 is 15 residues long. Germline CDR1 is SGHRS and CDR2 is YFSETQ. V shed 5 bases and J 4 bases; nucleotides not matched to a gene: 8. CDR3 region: CASRYGTGFADTQYF. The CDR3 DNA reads TGCGCCAGCAGATACGGGACAGGGTTCGCAGATACGCAGTATTTT.

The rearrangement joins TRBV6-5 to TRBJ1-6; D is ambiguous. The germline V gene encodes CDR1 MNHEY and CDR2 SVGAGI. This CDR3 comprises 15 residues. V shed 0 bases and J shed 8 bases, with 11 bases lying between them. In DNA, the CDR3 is TGTGCCAGCAGTTACTCGAGTCAGCGGGATTCACCCCTCCACTTT. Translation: CASSYSSQRDSPLHF.

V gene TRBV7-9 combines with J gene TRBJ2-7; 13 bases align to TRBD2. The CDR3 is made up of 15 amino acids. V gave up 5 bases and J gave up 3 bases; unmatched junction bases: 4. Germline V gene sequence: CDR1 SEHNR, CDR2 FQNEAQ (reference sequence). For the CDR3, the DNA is TGTGCCAGCAGCCTACTAGCGGGGGGGATCTACGAGCAGTACTTC. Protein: CASSLLAGGIYEQYF. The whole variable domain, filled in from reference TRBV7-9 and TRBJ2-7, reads DTGVSQNPRHKITKRGQNVTFRCDPISEHNRLYWYRQTLGQGPEFLTYFQNEAQLEKSRLLSDRFSAERPKGSFSTLEIQRTEQGDSAMYLCASSLLAGGIYEQYFGPGTRLTVT.

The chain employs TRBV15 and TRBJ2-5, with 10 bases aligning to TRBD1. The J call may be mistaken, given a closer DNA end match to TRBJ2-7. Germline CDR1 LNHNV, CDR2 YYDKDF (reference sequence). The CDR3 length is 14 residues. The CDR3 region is CATSRGQGTGEQYF. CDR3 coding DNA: TGTGCCACCAGCAGGGGACAGGGGACCGGCGAGCAGTACTTC.

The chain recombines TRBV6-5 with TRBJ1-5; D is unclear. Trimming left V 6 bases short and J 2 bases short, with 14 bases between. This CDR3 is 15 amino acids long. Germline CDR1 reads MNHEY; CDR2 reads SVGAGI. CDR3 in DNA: TGTGCCAGCAGCACAGCCCCCATGGGCAATCAGCCCCAGCATTTT. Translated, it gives CASSTAPMGNQPQHF.

CDR3 loop: CASSEGDQPQHF. DNA for the CDR3: TGCGCCAGCAGTGAAGGAGATCAGCCCCAGCATTTT. The chain combines TRBV10-2 with TRBJ1-5; no clear D. CDR1 is WSHSY and CDR2 is SAAADI in the germline V gene. V lost 3 bases and J 5 bases, leaving 5 bases between the germline ends. CDR3 length: 12 residues.